This T cell receptor beta chain was sequenced during a study of blood T cell repertoires in COVID-19. Turning to the study itself: The United States, Italy and Spain were the sources of the acute and convalescent COVID-19 samples. The cDNA or gDNA used as material had been derived from T cells, B-cell-depleted T cells, or PBMCs.

The authors' processing: Reference gene primer amplification gave nucleated cell count estimates. The data were produced by immunoSEQ multiplex PCR, yet TCRdb's version contains in-frame clones alone and is incomplete. That table is the source of V, J and clone size, and D and trimming were worked out from the DNA. The sample contains roughly 250,000 clones, about nine tenths of which appear only once. The CDR3 has 12 amino acids. Germline assignment: CDR1 SGDLS and CDR2 YYNGEE. The V and J ends lost 4 bases and 7 bases respectively, with 8 bases between them. The origin of this receptor is a man between 60 and 75 years old who had recovered from COVID-19. Sequencing used peripheral blood. V is TRBV9 and J is TRBJ2-2, with D unclear. CDR3 amino acids: CASSSRLGELFF. The DNA of the CDR3 is TGTGCCAGCAGCTCTCGACTCGGGGAGCTGTTTTTT.